The TCR beta chain described here comes from a study of cytomegalovirus exposure and HLA in healthy donors. Whole-study results and caveats: In a later analysis, specific HLA alleles were associated with 15,000 or so TCR beta sequences at a 0.05 false discovery rate.

PCR employed 60 Vbeta and 13 Jbeta primers. TCRdb's copy holds only in-frame clones and misses some; the assay was immunoSEQ multiplex PCR. Among roughly 120,000 clones, over 75% were seen once, and the ten largest hold 5.3%. A word on this clone: Its specificity is not known.

This TCR derives from a man aged 25 to 45 in good health and CMV-seronegative. The sequenced sample was PBMCs.

Written as DNA, the CDR3 is TGTGCCAGCAGGGGGGCGCCAGATTACACCGGGGAGCTGTTTTTT. This encodes CASRGAPDYTGELFF. The genes are TRBV6-6 and TRBJ2-2; maybe TRBD1 (6 bases). The CDR3 is 15 residues long. Germline values: CDR1 MNHNY, CDR2 SVGAGI (reference sequence). The V end lost 6 bases, the J end lost 3 bases, and 14 bases lay between the germline ends.